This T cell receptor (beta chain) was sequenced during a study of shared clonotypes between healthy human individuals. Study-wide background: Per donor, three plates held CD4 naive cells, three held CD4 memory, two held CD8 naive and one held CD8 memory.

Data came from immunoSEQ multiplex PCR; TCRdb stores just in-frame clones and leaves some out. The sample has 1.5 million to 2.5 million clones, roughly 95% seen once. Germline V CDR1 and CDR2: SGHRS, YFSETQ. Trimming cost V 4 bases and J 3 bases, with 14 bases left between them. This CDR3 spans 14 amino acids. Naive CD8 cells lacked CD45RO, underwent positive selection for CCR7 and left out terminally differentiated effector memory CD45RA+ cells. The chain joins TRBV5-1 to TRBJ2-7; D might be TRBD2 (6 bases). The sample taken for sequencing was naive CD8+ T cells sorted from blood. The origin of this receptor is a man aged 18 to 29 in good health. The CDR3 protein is CASSPEGPLYEQYF. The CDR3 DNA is TGCGCCAGCAGCCCGGAGGGCCCTCTCTACGAGCAGTACTTC.